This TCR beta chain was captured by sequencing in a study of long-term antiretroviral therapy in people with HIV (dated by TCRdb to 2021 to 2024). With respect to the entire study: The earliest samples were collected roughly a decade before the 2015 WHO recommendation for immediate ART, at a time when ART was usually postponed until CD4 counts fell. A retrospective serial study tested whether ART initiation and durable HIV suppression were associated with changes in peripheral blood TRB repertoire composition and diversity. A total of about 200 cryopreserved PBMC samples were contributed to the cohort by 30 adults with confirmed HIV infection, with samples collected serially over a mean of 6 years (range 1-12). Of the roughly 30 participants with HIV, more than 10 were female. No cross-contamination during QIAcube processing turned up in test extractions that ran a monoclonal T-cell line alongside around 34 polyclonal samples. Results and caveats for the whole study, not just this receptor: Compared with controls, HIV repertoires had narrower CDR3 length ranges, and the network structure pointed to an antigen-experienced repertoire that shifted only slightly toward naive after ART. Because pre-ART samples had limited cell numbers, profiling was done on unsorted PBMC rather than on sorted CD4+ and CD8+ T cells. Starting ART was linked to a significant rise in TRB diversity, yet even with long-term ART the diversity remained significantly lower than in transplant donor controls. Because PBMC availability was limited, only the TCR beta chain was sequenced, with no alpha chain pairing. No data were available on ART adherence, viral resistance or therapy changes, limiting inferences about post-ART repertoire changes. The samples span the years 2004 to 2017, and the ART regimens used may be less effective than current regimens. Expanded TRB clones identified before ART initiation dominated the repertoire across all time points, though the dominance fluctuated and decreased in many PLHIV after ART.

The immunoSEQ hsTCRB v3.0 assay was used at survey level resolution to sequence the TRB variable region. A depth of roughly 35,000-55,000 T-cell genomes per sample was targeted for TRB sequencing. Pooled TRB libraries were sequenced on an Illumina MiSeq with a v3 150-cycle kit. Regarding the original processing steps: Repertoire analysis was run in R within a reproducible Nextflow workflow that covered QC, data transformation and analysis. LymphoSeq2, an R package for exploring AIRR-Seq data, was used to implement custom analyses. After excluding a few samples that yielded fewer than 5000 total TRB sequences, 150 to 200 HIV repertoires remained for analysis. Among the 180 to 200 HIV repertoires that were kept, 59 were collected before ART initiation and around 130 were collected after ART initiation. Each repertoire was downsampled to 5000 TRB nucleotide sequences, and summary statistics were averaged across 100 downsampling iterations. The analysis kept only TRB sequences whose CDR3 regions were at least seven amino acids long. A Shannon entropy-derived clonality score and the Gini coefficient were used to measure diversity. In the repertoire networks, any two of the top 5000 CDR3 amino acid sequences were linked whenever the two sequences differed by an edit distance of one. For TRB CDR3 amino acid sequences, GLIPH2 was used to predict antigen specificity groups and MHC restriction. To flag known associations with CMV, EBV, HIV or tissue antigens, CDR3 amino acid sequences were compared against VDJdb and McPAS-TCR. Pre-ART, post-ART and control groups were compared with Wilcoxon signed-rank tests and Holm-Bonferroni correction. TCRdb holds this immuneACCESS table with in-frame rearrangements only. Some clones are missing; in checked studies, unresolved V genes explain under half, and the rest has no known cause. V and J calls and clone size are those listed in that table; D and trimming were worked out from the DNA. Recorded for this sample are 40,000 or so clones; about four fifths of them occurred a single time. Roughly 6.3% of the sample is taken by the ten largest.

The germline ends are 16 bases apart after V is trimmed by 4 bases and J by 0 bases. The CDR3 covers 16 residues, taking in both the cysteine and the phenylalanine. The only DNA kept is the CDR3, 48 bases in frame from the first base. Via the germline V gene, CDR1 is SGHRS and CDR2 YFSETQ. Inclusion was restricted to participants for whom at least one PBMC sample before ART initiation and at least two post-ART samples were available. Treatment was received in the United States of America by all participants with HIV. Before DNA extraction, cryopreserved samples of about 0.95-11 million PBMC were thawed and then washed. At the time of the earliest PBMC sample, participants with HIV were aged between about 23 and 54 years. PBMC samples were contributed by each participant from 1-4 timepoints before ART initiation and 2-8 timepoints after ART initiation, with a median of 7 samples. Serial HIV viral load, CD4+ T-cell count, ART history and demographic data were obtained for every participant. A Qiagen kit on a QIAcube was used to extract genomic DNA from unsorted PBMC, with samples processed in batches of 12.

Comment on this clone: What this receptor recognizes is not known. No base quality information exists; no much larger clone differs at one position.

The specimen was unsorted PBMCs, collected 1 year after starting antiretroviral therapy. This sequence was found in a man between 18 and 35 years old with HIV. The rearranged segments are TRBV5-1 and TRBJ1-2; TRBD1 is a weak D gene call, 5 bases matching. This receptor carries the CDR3 CASSREALGANYGYTF. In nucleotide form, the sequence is TGCGCCAGCAGCCGAGAAGCCTTGGGGGCTAACTATGGCTACACCTTC. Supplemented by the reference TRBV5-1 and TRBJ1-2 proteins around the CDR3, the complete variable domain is KAGVTQTPRYLIKTRGQQVTLSCSPISGHRSVSWYQQTPGQGLQFLFEYFSETQRNKGNFPGRFSGRQFSNSRSEMNVSTLELGDSALYLCASSREALGANYGYTFGSGTRLTVV.